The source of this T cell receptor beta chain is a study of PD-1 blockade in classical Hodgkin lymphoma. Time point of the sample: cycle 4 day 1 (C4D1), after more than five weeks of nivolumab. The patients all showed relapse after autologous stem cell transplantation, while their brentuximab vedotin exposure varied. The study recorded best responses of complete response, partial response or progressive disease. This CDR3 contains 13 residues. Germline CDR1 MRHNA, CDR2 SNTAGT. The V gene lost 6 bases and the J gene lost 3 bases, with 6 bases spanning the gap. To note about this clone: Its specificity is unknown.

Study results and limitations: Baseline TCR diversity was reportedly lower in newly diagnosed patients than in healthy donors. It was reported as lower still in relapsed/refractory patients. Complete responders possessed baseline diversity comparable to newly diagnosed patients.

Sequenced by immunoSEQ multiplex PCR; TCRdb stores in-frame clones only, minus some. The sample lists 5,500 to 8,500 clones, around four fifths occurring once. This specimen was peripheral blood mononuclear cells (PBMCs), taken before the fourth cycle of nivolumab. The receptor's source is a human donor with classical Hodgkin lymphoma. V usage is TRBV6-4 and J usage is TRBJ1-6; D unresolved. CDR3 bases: TGTGCCAGCAGACGGGACTATAATTCACCCCTCCACTTT. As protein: CASRRDYNSPLHF.